Below, 12 T cell receptor beta chains from the same sample are listed, as sequenced in a study of blood T cells in healthy people across ages. A second PCR, run for roughly 7 to 12 cycles, used a sample-barcoded 5' primer plus a J-beta primer mix. MiXCR, run by TCRdb on the 5' RACE reads, gives a single entry per CDR3 protein. The profile shows some 1.8 million distinct CDR3 sequences, roughly 43% of them singletons. Sequenced: blood. Receptors were obtained from a human donor in good health.

This clonotype came up a few times. The V and J genes are TRBV7-6 and TRBJ2-5, with a weak D call TRBD1 (6 bases). In germline, CDR1 is SGHVS, CDR2 FNYEAQ. CDR3 length: 16 residues. Trimming removed 1 base from V and 5 bases from J, with 17 bases in between. CDR3 loop: CASSLVSYSGAETQYF. CDR3 coding DNA: TGTGCCAGCAGCTTAGTCTCGTATTCAGGGGCCGAGACCCAGTACTTC.

This clonotype was picked up one time. The J gene is TRBJ1-2, the V gene TRBV7-2; D perhaps matches TRBD1 (5 bases). CDR3 length equals 14 residues. CDR1 and CDR2 from the germline V gene are SGHTA and FQGNSA. V was cut by 2 bases and J by 7 bases, with 14 bases left in between. The CDR3, as DNA: TGTGCCAGCAGCTTAAATGGGGACTCCTGTGGCTACACCTTC. Protein product: CASSLNGDSCGYTF.

A few counts support this clonotype. The chain couples TRBV6-2 or TRBV6-3 to TRBJ1-5; D ambiguous. V was cut by 2 bases and J by 5 bases, with 10 bases left in between. The CDR3 runs to 14 residues. Per the germline V gene, CDR1 is MNHEY and CDR2 is SVGEGT. This chain's CDR3 is CASSYASLYQPQHF. CDR3 nucleotides: TGTGCCAGCAGTTACGCGTCGCTTTATCAGCCCCAGCATTTT.

V gene TRBV20-1 combines with J gene TRBJ2-4; 11 positions agree with TRBD2. V gave up 5 bases and J gave up 13 bases; unmatched junction bases: 25. Germline CDR1 DFQATT, CDR2 SNEGSKA (reference sequence). CDR3 length equals 18 residues. The DNA of the CDR3 is TGCAGTGCTGCACCGGGACTAGCGGTTTTTTTCCACTACAATGAGCAGTACTTC. Translation gives CSAAPGLAVFFHYNEQYF.

This clonotype was counted only a few times. The chain combines TRBV7-2 with TRBJ1-2; D gene uncertain. The CDR3 covers 13 residues. Per the germline V gene, CDR1 is SGHTA and CDR2 is FQGNSA. V shed 2 bases and J shed 5 bases, with 9 bases lying between them. The CDR3 nucleotides read TGTGCCAGCAGCTTATTTTTAGGTTATGGCTACACCTTC. This codes for CASSLFLGYGYTF.

This clonotype was counted between two and nine times. This chain connects TRBV7-3 to TRBJ2-3; 10 nucleotides line up with TRBD2. The CDR3 spans 18 residues. V was clipped by 1 base and J by 2 bases; unmatched bases: 9. Per the germline V gene, CDR1 is SGHTA and CDR2 is FQGTGA. CDR3 DNA: TGTGCCAGCAGCTTAAGGGGGTACAGCGGGGGGGTCACAGATACGCAGTATTTT. Protein product: CASSLRGYSGGVTDTQYF.

The chain employs TRBV5-1 and TRBJ1-2; the D is unclear. The CDR3 runs 14 residues. Germline V gives CDR1 SGHRS, CDR2 YFSETQ. The V end was cut by 2 bases, the J end by 0 bases, with 8 bases between. CDR3 DNA sequence: TGCGCCAGCAGCTTAGAGAATACTAACTATGGCTACACCTTC. Residues: CASSLENTNYGYTF.

The rearrangement links TRBV7-2 to TRBJ2-3; possibly TRBD1 or TRBD2 for D (5 bases each). Trimming shortened V by 5 bases and J by 2 bases, and 14 bases separated the two germline ends. The CDR3 has 15 residues. CDR1 is SGHTA and CDR2 is FQGNSA in the germline V gene. The CDR3 is CASSRDPHFTDTQYF. The CDR3 DNA reads TGTGCCAGCAGCCGGGACCCGCATTTCACAGATACGCAGTATTTT. The full variable domain, with the rest looked up from reference TRBV7-2 and TRBJ2-3, is GAGVSQSPSNKVTEKGKDVELRCDPISGHTALYWYRQSLGQGLEFLIYFQGNSAPDKSGLPSDRFSAERTGGSVSTLTIQRTQQEDSAVYLCASSRDPHFTDTQYFGPGTRLTVL.

This clonotype showed up just a few times. The chain uses TRBV7-2 and TRBJ1-4; no firm D call. The CDR3 length is 13 residues. Germline V gives CDR1 SGHTA, CDR2 FQGNSA. V dropped 4 bases and J dropped 8 bases, with 11 bases sitting between them. The chain's CDR3 is CASSSAVGEKLFF. CDR3 DNA sequence: TGTGCCAGCAGCTCCGCCGTGGGAGAAAAACTGTTTTTT.

In this sample, this clonotype turned up a few times. The chain uses TRBV4-1 and TRBJ1-1; D remains unclear. V dropped 8 bases and J dropped 1 base, with 11 bases sitting between them. The V gene's germline CDR1 is MGHRA and CDR2 YSYEKL. The CDR3 is 13 residues long. The CDR3 DNA sequence: TGCGCCAGCGGGAAAATCGGGAACACTGAAGCTTTCTTT. Translating gives CASGKIGNTEAFF.

This clonotype turned up a few times. V usage is TRBV7-8 and J usage is TRBJ2-2, with 9 positions matching TRBD2. The CDR3 runs to 14 residues. The junction had 2 bases not matched to a gene; V was cut back by 8 bases and J by 1 base. The germline CDR1 and CDR2 sequences are SGHVS and FQNEAQ. CDR3 protein: CASRSGGNTGELFF. In DNA, the CDR3 is TGTGCCAGCCGTAGCGGGGGGAACACCGGGGAGCTGTTTTTT.

The CDR3 here is CASDTGDRSEQFF. In DNA form, the CDR3 reads TGTGCCAGCGACACCGGGGATCGTAGTGAGCAGTTCTTC. The chain combines TRBV12-3 or TRBV12-4 with TRBJ2-1; D might be TRBD2 (5 bases). The CDR3 spans 13 residues. V was trimmed by 8 bases and J by 9 bases, leaving 17 bases between them.